The 4 T cell receptor beta chains below come from one sample, sequenced in a study of human T cells and chemical hapten exposure (dated by TCRdb to 2020 to 2022). The time point tag for this specimen amounts to: patch test 2, 6 weeks after DPC sensitization. Read against the paper, the sample's treatment or condition label means: therapeutic diphenylcyclopropenone sensitization with weekly scalp DPC. Libraries were built with RACE. The listed sequencing device is NextSeq 500. TCRdb's own reprocessing of the public reads used fastp at Q25 and MiXCR and kept productive beta chains. Each CDR3 protein appears once, grouped with its most common genes and DNA. The table for this sample lists 73,000 or so distinct CDR3 sequences; 8.5% of them were counted only once. In total, the top ten clones hold approximately 3.4% of the sample. The sequencing used whole blood, collected in connection with sensitization to the hapten diphenylcyclopropenone (DPC). The receptor source for this set is a woman aged 45-65 years with alopecia areata. Some clones in this sample may be carry-over from other donors' samples.

J is TRBJ2-1 and V is TRBV4-2, with no clear D. Between the trimmed V and J ends, which lost 0 bases and 9 bases, there was a span of 6 bases. Germline V gene data show CDR1 as LGHNA and CDR2 as YNFKEQ. CDR3 length equals 12 residues. As DNA, the CDR3 is TGTGCCAGCAGCCAAGATATGGGTGAGCAGTTCTTC. Amino acid sequence: CASSQDMGEQFF.

The chain uses TRBV15 and TRBJ2-7, with D unclear. Germline assignment: CDR1 LNHNV and CDR2 YYDKDF (reference sequence). This CDR3 has 12 residues. The V end lost 5 bases, the J end lost 6 bases, and 11 bases lay between the germline ends. In DNA form, the CDR3 reads TGTGCCACCAGCCTCACACACGGCGAGCAGTACTTC. Translating it yields CATSLTHGEQYF.

This clonotype has more than one count but fewer than ten. The chain is built from TRBV12-5 and TRBJ1-1, with 7 bases aligning to TRBD1. CDR1 and CDR2 from the germline V gene are LGHNT and FRNRAP. This CDR3 spans 13 amino acids. The V gene end was trimmed by 3 bases and the J gene end by 4 bases; junction bases not matched to a gene: 2. The CDR3 protein is CASGFRQGTEAFF. DNA for the CDR3: TGTGCTAGTGGTTTTCGACAGGGCACTGAAGCTTTCTTT.

This clonotype was seen ten or more times. This chain joins TRBV20-1 and TRBJ2-7; 8 bases match TRBD2. The CDR3 totals 13 residues. Germline V gene data show CDR1 as DFQATT and CDR2 as SNEGSKA (reference sequence). The V gene end was trimmed by 5 bases and the J gene end by 3 bases; junction bases not matched to a gene: 6. The CDR3 spells CSAPSSGGYEQYF. In DNA, the CDR3 is TGCAGTGCTCCCTCGAGCGGGGGCTACGAGCAGTACTTC.